The entry below gives a single T cell receptor beta chain sequence along with its context. No antigen is known for it. Per-nucleotide qualities are absent, and no much larger clonotype sits a single base away. The method behind the library was the immunoSEQ multiplex PCR assay. DNA was isolated with Qiagen DNeasy or QIAamp micro DNA kits and TCRB sequenced with the Adaptive Biotechnology human TCRB sequencing kit. An Illumina MiSeq was used to sequence the TCRB libraries. The paper's data handling went like this. The kit provider's software was used to analyze TCRB sequence data, and Fisher's exact test was applied to assess tumor enrichment of clonotype templates. The table comes from immuneACCESS by way of TCRdb, which keeps in-frame sequences with V and J called. Part of the clones is missing from these tables; in studies checked, under half for an unresolved V gene and the rest for unknown reasons. V and J calls and clone size follow that table, whereas D and trimming were derived from the DNA. For this sample the table gives over 8,000 clones, of which over 65% were detected only once. 15% to 17% of the sample is in the top ten clones.

From the same resection, non-adjacent lung tissue was collected as far as possible from the malignant lesion, at a distance of at least 3 cm. The source of the sample is a study of CD4 T cells in lung cancer (dated by TCRdb to about 2019). About the study as a whole: To find responses to candidate mutation-encoded neoepitopes, the study screened blood T cells from NSCLC patients and isolated neoantigen-specific CD4+ T-cell clones and TCRs. Tumor and non-adjacent lung tissue were obtained from four patients undergoing curative-intent resections for stage I-III non-small cell lung cancer. The patients who underwent resection had lung adenocarcinoma or squamous cell carcinoma, were aged 60 to 69 when blood was donated, and were mostly former smokers. Before blood donation, treatments including platinum chemotherapy had been received by the patients, and nivolumab or pembrolizumab had been received by some of the patients. Deep sequencing of TCRB was used to follow the frequency of neoantigen-specific clonotypes in tumor resections, non-adjacent lung and cultured T-cell products.

The CDR3 sequence holds 14 residues, the cysteine and phenylalanine included. Only CDR3 DNA is held: 42 bases, read in frame from base 1. V is trimmed back by 0 bases and J by 6 bases, and the junction contains 3 bases that no gene match accounts for. Per the germline V gene, MRHNA is the CDR1 and SNTAGT is the CDR2. Study-wide findings and limitations: Some responses derived from blood might reflect in vitro priming of naive T cells or cross-reactivity instead of memory responses to the cancer.

This TCR came from a man aged 55 to 70 with non-small cell lung cancer. The chain links TRBV6-4 with TRBJ2-3; TRBD2 aligns with 7 central bases. Sequenced: normal lung tissue taken away from the tumor. In nucleotide form, the sequence is TGTGCCAGCAGTGACTCTGGACTAGAGGATACGCAGTATTTT. It translates to CASSDSGLEDTQYF.